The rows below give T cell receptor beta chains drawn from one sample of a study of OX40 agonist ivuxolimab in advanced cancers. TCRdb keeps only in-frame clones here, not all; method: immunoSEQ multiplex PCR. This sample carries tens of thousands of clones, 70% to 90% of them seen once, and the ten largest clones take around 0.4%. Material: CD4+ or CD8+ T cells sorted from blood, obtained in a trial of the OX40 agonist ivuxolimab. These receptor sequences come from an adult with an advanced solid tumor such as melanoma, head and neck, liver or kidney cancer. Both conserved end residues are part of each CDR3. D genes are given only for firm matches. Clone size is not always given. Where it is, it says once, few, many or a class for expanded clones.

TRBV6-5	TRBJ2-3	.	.	CASSYSGSTDTQYF	TGTGCCAGCAGTTACTCCGGGAGCACAGATACGCAGTATTTT
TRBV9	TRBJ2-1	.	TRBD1	CASRARDRGDNEQFF	TGTGCCAGCAGGGCCCGGGACAGGGGCGACAATGAGCAGTTCTTC
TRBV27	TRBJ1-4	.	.	CASSPWAGGLEKLFF	TGTGCCAGCAGTCCATGGGCTGGGGGTTTGGAAAAACTGTTTTTT
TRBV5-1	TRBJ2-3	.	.	CASSLDDRNTQYF	TGCGCCAGCAGCCTAGACGATCGGAATACGCAGTATTTT
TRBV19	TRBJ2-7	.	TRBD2	CASSTIRTSGSAGYEQYF	TGTGCCAGTAGCACGATCCGGACTAGCGGGAGCGCCGGGTACGAGCAGTACTTC
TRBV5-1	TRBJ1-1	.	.	CASSSQGGMNTEAFF	TGCGCCAGCAGCTCTCAAGGCGGCATGAACACTGAAGCTTTCTTT
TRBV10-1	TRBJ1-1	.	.	CASSAQMNTEAFF	TGCGCCAGCAGTGCACAGATGAACACTGAAGCTTTCTTT
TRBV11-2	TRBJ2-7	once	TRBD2	CASSLALAGVDEQYF	TGTGCCAGCAGCTTAGCCCTAGCGGGAGTAGACGAGCAGTACTTC
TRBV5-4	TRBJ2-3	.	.	CASSGYWGRNTDTQYF	TGTGCCAGCAGCGGCTACTGGGGGAGGAACACAGATACGCAGTATTTT
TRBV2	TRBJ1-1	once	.	CASGRETTEAFF	TGTGCCAGCGGTCGAGAGACCACTGAAGCTTTCTTT
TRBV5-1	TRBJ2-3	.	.	CASSLSEGADTQYF	TGCGCCAGCAGCCTCTCTGAAGGGGCAGATACGCAGTATTTT
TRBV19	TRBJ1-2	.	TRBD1	CASSIGTGRGYGYTF	TGTGCCAGTAGTATAGGGACAGGTCGCGGCTATGGCTACACCTTC
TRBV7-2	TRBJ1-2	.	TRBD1	CASSPDRERYTF	TGTGCCAGCAGCCCAGACAGGGAAAGGTACACCTTC
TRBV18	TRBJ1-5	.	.	CASSPNDYNQPQHF	TGTGCCAGCTCACCAAACGACTACAATCAGCCCCAGCATTTT
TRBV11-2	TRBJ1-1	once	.	CASSFEFGGTEAFF	TGTGCCAGCAGCTTTGAATTCGGGGGCACTGAAGCTTTCTTT
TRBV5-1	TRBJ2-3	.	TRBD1	CASSWSDRGQDTQYF	TGCGCCAGCAGCTGGAGTGACAGGGGGCAAGATACGCAGTATTTT
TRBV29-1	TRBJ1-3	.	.	CSVGQVASGNTIYF	TGCAGCGTTGGACAGGTTGCCTCTGGAAACACCATATATTTT
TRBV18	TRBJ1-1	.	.	CASSPSQANTEAFF	TGTGCCAGCTCACCTTCCCAGGCGAACACTGAAGCTTTCTTT
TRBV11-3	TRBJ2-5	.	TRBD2	CASSLEGLAGETQYF	TGTGCCAGCAGCTTAGAGGGACTAGCGGGAGAGACCCAGTACTTC
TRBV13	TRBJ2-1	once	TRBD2	CASSLRAGGPLNEQFF	TGTGCCAGCAGCTTACGAGCGGGAGGGCCCTTAAATGAGCAGTTCTTC
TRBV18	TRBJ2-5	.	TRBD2	CASSPPGASGGETQYF	TGTGCCAGCTCACCCCCCGGGGCTAGCGGAGGAGAGACCCAGTACTTC
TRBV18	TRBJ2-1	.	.	CASSDWGRGNNEQFF	TGTGCCAGCTCCGACTGGGGACGCGGCAATAATGAGCAGTTCTTC
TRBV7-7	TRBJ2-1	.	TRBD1	CASSLAGQDNEQFF	TGTGCCAGCAGCTTAGCCGGACAGGACAATGAGCAGTTCTTC
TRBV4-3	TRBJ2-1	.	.	CASSQGTGAAYNEQFF	TGCGCCAGCAGCCAAGGGACGGGAGCCGCCTACAATGAGCAGTTCTTC
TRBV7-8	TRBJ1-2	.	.	CASSLVAQITNYGYTF	TGTGCCAGCAGCTTAGTTGCCCAGATTACTAACTATGGCTACACCTTC
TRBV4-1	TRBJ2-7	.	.	CASSWETGGYEQYF	TGCGCCAGCAGCTGGGAGACTGGAGGATACGAGCAGTACTTC
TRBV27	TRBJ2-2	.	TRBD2	CASSSPSSGSSGELFF	TGTGCCAGCAGTTCGCCCTCTAGCGGGAGTTCCGGGGAGCTGTTTTTT
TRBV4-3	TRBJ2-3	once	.	CASSQEPPGSSTDTQYF	TGCGCCAGCAGCCAAGAGCCGCCGGGATCAAGCACAGATACGCAGTATTTT
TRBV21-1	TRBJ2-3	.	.	CASPTGPSTDTQYF	TGTGCCAGCCCGACGGGGCCCAGCACAGATACGCAGTATTTT
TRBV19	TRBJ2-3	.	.	CASSIGAPQSPTQYF	TGTGCCAGTAGTATAGGAGCGCCTCAGAGTCCGACGCAGTATTTT
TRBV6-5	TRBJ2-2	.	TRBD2	CASSLAGGATGELFF	TGTGCCAGCAGCCTAGCGGGAGGTGCCACCGGGGAGCTGTTTTTT
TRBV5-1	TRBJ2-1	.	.	CASSSTYNEQFF	TGCGCCAGCAGCTCCACCTACAATGAGCAGTTCTTC